This T cell receptor (beta chain) was captured in a study of control samples from healthy donors and cancer patients. Germline values: CDR1 SGHNT, CDR2 YYREEE (reference sequence). This CDR3 contains 13 residues. V lost 3 bases and J lost 1, with 7 bases in between. Sequencing used immunoSEQ multiplex PCR; TCRdb keeps in-frame clones, though not all of them. The table records about 250,000 clones, roughly 82% of them present only once. The receptor was isolated from a woman aged 55-69 years with lung cancer. The sequenced sample consisted of PBMCs. This chain connects TRBV5-4 to TRBJ1-1, with D possibly matching TRBD1 (5 bases). The CDR3 is CASSSGTNTEAFF. CDR3 DNA sequence: TGTGCCAGCAGCTCGGGGACGAACACTGAAGCTTTCTTT.